This TCR beta chain was sequenced for a study of T cell responses to AZD1222 COVID-19 vaccine. Whole-study results and caveats: Researchers report vaccine-associated CD4 TCRs spanning spike, with dominance at 160-218 and 743-854.

Method: immunoSEQ multiplex PCR; TCRdb's copy keeps in-frame clones and lacks some. Of approximately 150,000 clones detected, around 94% appear once; the ten largest clones hold 9.3%. This CDR3 spans 13 amino acids. After removal of 6 bases from V and 6 bases from J, the junction contained 8 bases not matched to a gene. CDR1 and CDR2 (germline): SGHAT, FQNNGV. Analyses pooled second doses at about 4 or about 12 weeks. On this clone: Its target is unknown.

The clonotype was recovered from an adult who received the AZD1222 COVID-19 vaccine. The chain recombines TRBV11-2 with TRBJ2-7; TRBD2 agrees at 7 bases. This specimen was peripheral blood, taken 28 days after the second AZD1222 dose. In DNA, the CDR3 is TGTGCCAGCAGTCTTACCGGGACTACCGAGCAGTACTTC. Translated: CASSLTGTTEQYF. The full variable domain, completed using reference TRBV11-2 and TRBJ2-7, is EAGVAQSPRYKIIEKRQSVAFWCNPISGHATLYWYQQILGQGPKLLIQFQNNGVVDDSQLPKDRFSAERLKGVDSTLKIQPAKLEDSAVYLCASSLTGTTEQYFGPGTRLTVT.